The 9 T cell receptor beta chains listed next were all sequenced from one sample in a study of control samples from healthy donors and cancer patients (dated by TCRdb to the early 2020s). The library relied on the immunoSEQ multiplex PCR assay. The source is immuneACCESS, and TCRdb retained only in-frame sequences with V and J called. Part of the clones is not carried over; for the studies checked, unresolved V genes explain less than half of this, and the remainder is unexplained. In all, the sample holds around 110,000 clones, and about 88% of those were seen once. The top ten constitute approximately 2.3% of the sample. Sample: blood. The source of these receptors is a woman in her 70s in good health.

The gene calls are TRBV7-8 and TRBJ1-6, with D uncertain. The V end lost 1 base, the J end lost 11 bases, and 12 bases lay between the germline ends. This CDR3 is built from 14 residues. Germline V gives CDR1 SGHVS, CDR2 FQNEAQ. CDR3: CASSLEGRRAPLHF. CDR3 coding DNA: TGTGCCAGCAGCTTAGAGGGCCGCCGGGCACCCCTCCACTTT.

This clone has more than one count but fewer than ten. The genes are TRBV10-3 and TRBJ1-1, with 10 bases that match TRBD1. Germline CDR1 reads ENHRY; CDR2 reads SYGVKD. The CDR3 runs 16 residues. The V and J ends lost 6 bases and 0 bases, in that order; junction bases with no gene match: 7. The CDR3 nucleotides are TGTGCCATCAGCCACGGCGACAGGGGGCTGAACACTGAAGCTTTCTTT. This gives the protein CAISHGDRGLNTEAFF.

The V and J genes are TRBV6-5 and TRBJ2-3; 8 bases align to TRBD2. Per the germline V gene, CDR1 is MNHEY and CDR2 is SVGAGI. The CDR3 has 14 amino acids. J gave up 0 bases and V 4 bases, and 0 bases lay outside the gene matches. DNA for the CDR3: TGTGCCAGCAGTTTAGCGGGGAGCACAGATACGCAGTATTTT. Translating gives CASSLAGSTDTQYF.

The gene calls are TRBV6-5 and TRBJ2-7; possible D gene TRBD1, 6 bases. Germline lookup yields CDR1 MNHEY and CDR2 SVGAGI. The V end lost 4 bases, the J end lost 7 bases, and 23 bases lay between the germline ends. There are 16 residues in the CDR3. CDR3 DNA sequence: TGTGCCAGCAGTTTCGCTCATAACAGGGCGTCTAGGGAGCAGTACTTC. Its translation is CASSFAHNRASREQYF.

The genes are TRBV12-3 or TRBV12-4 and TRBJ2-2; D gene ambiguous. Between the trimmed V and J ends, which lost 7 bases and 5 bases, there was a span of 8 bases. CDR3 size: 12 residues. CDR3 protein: CASTLRTGELFF. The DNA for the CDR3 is TGTGCCAGCACCTTGCGGACCGGGGAGCTGTTTTTT.

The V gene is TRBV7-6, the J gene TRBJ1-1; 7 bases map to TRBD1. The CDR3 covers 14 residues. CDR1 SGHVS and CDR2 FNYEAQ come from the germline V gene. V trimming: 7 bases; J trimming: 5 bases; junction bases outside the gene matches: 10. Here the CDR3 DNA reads TGTGCCAGCAACTCGTACAGGGGAGGAACTGAAGCTTTCTTT. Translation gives CASNSYRGGTEAFF.

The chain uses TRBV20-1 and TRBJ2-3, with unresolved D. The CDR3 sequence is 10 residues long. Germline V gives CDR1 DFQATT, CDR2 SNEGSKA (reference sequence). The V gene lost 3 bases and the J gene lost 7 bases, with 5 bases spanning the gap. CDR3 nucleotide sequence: TGCAGTGCTAGTCAGAATACGCAGTATTTT. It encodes CSASQNTQYF.

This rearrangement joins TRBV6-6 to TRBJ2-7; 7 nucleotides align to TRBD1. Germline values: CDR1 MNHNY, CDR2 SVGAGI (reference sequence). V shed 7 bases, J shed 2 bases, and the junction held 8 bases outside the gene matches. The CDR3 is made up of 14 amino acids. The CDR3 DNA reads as TGTGCCAGCACCCCGACAGGGATCCCCTACGAGCAGTACTTC. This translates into CASTPTGIPYEQYF.

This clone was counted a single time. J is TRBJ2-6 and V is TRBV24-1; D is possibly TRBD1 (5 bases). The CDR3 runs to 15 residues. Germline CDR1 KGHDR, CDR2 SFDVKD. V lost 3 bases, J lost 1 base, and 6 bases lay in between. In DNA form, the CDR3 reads TGTGCCACCAGTGATCCAGGGTCTGGGGCCAACGTCCTGACTTTC. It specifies CATSDPGSGANVLTF.